This TCR beta chain was found in a study of T cell responses to AZD1222 COVID-19 vaccine. Assay: immunoSEQ multiplex PCR; the TCRdb copy retains only in-frame clones and omits some. The top ten clones hold roughly 0.99% of a sample with about 220,000 clones, 93% of them seen once. The CDR3 covers 16 residues. Trimming removed 4 bases at V and 0 bases at J, with 13 bases between. Germline V lookup: CDR1 LGHNA, CDR2 YNFKEQ. This chain uses TRBV4-2 with TRBJ1-3; tentatively, D is TRBD1 (6 bases). Sequenced here: peripheral blood, sampled on day 0 of MenACWY control vaccination. The sequence derives from an adult in good health. The CDR3 DNA sequence: TGTGCCAGCAGCCCGACCGGACAGTTCTCTGGAAACACCATATATTTT. This gives the protein CASSPTGQFSGNTIYF.